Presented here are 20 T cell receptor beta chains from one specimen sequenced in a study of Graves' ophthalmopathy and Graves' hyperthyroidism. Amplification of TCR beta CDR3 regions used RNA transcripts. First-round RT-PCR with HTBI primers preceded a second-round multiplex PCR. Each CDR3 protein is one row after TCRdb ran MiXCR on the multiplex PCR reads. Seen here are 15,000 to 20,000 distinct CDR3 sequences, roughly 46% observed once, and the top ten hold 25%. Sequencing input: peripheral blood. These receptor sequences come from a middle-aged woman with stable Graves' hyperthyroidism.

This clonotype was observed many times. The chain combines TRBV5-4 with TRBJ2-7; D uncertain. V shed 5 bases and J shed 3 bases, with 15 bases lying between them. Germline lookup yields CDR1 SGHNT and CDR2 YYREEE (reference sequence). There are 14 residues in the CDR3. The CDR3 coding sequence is TGTGCCAGCAGTTCAGAGCTATCCCACTACGAGCAGTACTTC. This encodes CASSSELSHYEQYF.

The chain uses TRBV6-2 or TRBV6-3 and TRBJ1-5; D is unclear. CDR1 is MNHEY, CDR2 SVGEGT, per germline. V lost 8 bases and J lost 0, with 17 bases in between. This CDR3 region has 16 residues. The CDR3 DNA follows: TGTGCCAGCTCACCTTATGACACGAATAGCAATCAGCCCCAGCATTTT. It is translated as CASSPYDTNSNQPQHF.

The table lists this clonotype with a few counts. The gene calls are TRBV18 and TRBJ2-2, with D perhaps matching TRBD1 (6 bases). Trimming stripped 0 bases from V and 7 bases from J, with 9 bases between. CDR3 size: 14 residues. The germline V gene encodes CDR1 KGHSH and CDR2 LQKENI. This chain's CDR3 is CASSPPRGIGELFF. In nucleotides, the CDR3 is TGTGCCAGCTCACCACCGAGGGGGATCGGGGAGCTGTTTTTT.

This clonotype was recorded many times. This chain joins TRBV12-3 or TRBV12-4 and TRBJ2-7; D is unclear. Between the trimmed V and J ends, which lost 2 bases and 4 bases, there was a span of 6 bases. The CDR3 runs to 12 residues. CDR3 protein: CASSLNLYEQYF. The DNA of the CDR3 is TGTGCCAGCAGTTTAAACCTATACGAGCAGTACTTC.

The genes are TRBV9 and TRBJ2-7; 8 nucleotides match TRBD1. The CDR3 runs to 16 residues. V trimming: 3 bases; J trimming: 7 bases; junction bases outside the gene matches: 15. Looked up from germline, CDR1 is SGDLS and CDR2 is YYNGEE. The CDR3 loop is CASSEGDRWGTVEQYF. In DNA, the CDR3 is TGTGCCAGCAGCGAGGGGGACAGGTGGGGTACGGTAGAGCAGTACTTC.

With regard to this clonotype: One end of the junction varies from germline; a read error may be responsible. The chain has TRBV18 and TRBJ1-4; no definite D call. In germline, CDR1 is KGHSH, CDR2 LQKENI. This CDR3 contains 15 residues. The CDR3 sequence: CVSSPPGRRDEKLFF. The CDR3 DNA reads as TGTGTCAGCTCACCACCAGGCAGAAGAGATGAAAAACTGTTTTTT. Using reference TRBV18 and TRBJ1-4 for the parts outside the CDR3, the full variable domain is NAGVMQNPRHLVRRRGQEARLRCSPMKGHSHVYWYRQLPEEGLKFMVYLQKENIIDESGMPKERFSAEFPKEGPSILRIQQVVRGDSAAYFCVSSPPGRRDEKLFFGSGTQLSVL.

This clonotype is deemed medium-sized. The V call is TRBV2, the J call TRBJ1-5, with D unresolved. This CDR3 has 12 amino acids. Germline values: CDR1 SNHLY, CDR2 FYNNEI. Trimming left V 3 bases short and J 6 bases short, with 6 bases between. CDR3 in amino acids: CASSDDIQPQHF. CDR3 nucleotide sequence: TGTGCCAGCAGTGACGATATTCAGCCCCAGCATTTT.

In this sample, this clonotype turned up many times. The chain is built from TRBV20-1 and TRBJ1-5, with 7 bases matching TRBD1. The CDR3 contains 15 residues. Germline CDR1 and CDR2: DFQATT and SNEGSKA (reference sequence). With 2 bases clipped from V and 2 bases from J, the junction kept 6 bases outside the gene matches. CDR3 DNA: TGCAGTGCTAGATTGGAAACAGGGGGCAATCAGCCCCAGCATTTT. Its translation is CSARLETGGNQPQHF.

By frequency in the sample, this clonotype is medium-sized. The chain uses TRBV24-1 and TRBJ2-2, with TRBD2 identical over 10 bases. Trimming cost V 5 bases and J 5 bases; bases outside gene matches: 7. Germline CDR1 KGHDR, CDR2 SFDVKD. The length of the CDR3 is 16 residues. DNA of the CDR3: TGTGCCACCAGTGCAGCTAGCGGGGGACGGACCGGGGAGCTGTTTTTT. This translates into CATSAASGGRTGELFF.

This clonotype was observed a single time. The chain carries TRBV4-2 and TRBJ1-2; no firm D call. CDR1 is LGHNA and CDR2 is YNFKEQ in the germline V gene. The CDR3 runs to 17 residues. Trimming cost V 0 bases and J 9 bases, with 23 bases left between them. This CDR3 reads CASSQDTASAPHLSYTF. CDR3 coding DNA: TGTGCCAGCAGCCAAGATACGGCCTCGGCCCCGCATCTGAGCTACACCTTC.

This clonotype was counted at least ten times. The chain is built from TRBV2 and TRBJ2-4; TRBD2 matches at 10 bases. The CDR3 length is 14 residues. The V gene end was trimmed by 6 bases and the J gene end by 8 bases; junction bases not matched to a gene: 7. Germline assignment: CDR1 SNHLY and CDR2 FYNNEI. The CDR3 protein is CASRRSGGEYIQYF. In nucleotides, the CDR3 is TGTGCCAGCAGACGGAGCGGGGGGGAGTACATTCAGTACTTC.

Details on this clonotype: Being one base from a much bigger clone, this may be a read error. The CDR3 DNA reads as TGTGCCAGCAGCAACACAGGGGCAAATGAAAAACTGGTTTTT. Protein: CASSNTGANEKLVF. The rearrangement links TRBV12-3 or TRBV12-4 to TRBJ1-4; 7 bases line up with TRBD1. The CDR3 covers 14 residues.

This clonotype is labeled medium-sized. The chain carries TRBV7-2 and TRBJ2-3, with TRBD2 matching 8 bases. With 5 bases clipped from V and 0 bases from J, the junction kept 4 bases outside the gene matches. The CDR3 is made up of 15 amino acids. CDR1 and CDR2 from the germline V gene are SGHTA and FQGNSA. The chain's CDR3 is CASSPGTRSTDTQYF. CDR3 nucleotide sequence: TGTGCCAGCAGCCCAGGGACTAGGAGCACAGATACGCAGTATTTT.

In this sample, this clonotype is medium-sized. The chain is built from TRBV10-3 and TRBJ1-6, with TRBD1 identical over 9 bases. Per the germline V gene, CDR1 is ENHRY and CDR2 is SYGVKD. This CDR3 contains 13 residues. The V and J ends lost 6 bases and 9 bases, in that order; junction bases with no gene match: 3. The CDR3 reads CAIRQGARSPLHF. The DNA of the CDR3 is TGTGCCATCAGACAGGGGGCGCGTTCACCCCTCCACTTT.

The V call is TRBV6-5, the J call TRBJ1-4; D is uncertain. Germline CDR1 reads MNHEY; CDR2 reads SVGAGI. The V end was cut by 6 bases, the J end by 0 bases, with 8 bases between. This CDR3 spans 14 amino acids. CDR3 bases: TGTGCCAGCAGGGCGACCGCAACTAATGAAAAACTGTTTTTT. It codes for CASRATATNEKLFF.

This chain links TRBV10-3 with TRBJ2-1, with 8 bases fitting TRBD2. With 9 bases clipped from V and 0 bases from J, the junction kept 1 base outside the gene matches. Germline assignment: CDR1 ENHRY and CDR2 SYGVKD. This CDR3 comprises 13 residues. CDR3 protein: CAITSGSYNEQFF. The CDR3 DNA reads TGTGCCATTACTAGCGGCTCCTACAATGAGCAGTTCTTC.

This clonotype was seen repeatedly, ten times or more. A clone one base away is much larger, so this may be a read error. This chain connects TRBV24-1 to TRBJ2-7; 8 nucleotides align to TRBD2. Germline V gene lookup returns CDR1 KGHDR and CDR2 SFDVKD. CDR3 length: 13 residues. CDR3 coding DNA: TGTGCCACCAGTGCGGGGGGGGCGAGTGAGCAGCACTTC. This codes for CATSAGGASEQHF.

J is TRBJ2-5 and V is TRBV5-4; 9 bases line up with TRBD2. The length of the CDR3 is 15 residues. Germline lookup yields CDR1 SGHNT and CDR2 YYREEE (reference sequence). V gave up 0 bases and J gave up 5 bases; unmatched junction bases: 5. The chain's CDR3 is CASSLVAGVGETQYF. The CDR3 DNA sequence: TGTGCCAGCAGCTTGGTAGCGGGAGTAGGGGAGACCCAGTACTTC.

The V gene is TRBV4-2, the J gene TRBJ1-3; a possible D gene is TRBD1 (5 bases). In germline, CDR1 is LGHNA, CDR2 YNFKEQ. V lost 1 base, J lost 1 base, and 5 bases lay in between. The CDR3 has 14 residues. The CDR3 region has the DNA TGTGCCAGCAGCCAAGGGACATCTGGAAACACCATATATTTT. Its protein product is CASSQGTSGNTIYF.

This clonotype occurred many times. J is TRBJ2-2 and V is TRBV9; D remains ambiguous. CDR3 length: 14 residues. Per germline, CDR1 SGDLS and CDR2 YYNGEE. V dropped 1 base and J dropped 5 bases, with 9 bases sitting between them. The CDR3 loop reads CASSVTVATGELFF. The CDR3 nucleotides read TGTGCCAGCAGCGTAACCGTAGCAACCGGGGAGCTGTTTTTT.